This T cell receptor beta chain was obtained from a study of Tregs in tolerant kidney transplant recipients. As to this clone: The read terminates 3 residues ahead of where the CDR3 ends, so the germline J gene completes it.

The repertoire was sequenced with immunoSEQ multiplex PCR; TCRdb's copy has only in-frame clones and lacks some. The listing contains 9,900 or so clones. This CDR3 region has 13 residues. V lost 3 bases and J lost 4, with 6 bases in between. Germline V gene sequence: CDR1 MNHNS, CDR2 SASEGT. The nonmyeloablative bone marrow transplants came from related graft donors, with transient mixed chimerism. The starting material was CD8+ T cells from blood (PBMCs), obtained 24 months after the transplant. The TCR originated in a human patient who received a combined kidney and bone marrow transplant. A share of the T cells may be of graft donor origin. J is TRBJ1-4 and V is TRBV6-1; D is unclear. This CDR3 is CASSDRLNEKLFF. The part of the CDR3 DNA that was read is TGTGCCAGCAGTGACAGGCTTAATGAAAAA.